These T cell receptor beta chains were read from a single sample in a study of blood T cell repertoires in COVID-19. Here immunoSEQ multiplex PCR was the method, and the copy in TCRdb shows in-frame clones only, minus some. The sample yields around 120,000 clones, around 80% seen once. The sequencing input was peripheral blood. The receptor source for this set is a man between 70 and 80 years old with acute or convalescent COVID-19. The CDR3 runs from the conserved cysteine through the conserved F or W. D genes are given only for firm matches. Rows give clone size only sometimes, using once, few, many, or a class for an expanded clone.

d_call	j_call	clone_size	v_call	cdr3_nt	cdr3_aa
TRBD2	TRBJ2-1	.	TRBV18	TGTGCCAGCTCACCGGCCGGGACTAGCGGTGGAGGGGAGCAGTTCTTC	CASSPAGTSGGGEQFF
.	TRBJ2-7	.	TRBV4-1	TGCGCCAGCAGCCAACTGGTGGGGGGAAAAAGTTACGAGCAGTACTTC	CASSQLVGGKSYEQYF
.	TRBJ2-1	.	TRBV11-2	TGTGCCAGCAGCTTAGCCGGGAATGAGCAGTTCTTC	CASSLAGNEQFF
TRBD1	TRBJ1-3	.	TRBV18	TGTGCCAGCTCACCGTCACAGGGGGCTGGAAACACCATATATTTT	CASSPSQGAGNTIYF
.	TRBJ1-3	.	TRBV30	TGTGCCTTTGGGGCATCCGGAAACACCATATATTTT	CAFGASGNTIYF
TRBD1	TRBJ2-5	.	TRBV19	TGTGCCAGTAGTATAGATGGGCCAGGGGGTACCCAAGAGACCCAGTACTTC	CASSIDGPGGTQETQYF
.	TRBJ2-7	.	TRBV5-8	TGTGCCAGCAGCTTGTCGGTTGTCGGCGAGCAGTACTTC	CASSLSVVGEQYF
.	TRBJ2-3	.	TRBV5-6	TGTGCCAGCATGGGGCGGGGACGGGATACGCAGTATTTT	CASMGRGRDTQYF
.	TRBJ1-1	.	TRBV11-2	TGTGCCAGCGGCGGTTCGGGGGGCATGAACACTGAAGCTTTCTTT	CASGGSGGMNTEAFF
.	TRBJ1-2	.	TRBV5-8	TGTGCCAGCAGCTTGCGGTCACAGAACGGCTACACCTTC	CASSLRSQNGYTF
.	TRBJ1-4	few	TRBV11-2	TGTGCCAGCAGCTCCTCCAGTGGCGGGGCTGGGGGTCTGTTTTTT	CASSSSSGGAGGLFF
TRBD1	TRBJ2-1	.	TRBV5-1	TGCGCCAGCAGCAAAAGGACAGGGTACAATGAGCAGTTCTTC	CASSKRTGYNEQFF
.	TRBJ2-1	.	TRBV19	TGTGCCAGTAGTATCTTGAGGGTTCCTAGTACCAGCTCCTACAATGAGCAGTTCTTC	CASSILRVPSTSSYNEQFF
TRBD2	TRBJ2-3	.	TRBV6-5	TGTGCCAGCAGTTTTAGCGGGGGGCCCACAGATACGCAGTATTTT	CASSFSGGPTDTQYF
.	TRBJ2-1	.	TRBV10-1	TGCGCCAGCAGTGACCGGAATGAGCAGTTCTTC	CASSDRNEQFF
.	TRBJ2-3	.	TRBV7-9	TGTGCCAGCAGCTTATCCTATTCTGACTTTGGCCCAGATACGCAGTATTTT	CASSLSYSDFGPDTQYF
.	TRBJ2-7	once	TRBV30	TGTGCCTGGAGTGTAGCTTCCGGGAGTGGGTACGAGCAGTACTTC	CAWSVASGSGYEQYF
.	TRBJ1-1	.	TRBV4-1	TGCGCCAGCAGCCAATCCCCAGGGCACACTGAAGCTTTCTTT	CASSQSPGHTEAFF
TRBD1	TRBJ1-1	.	TRBV19	TGTGCCACCGCCCCGGACAGGGGTAACGGTGAAGCTTTCTTT	CATAPDRGNGEAFF
.	TRBJ1-1	few	TRBV2	TGTGCCAGCATCTCATTTTCAGCAGGGAACTCTGAAGCTTTCTTT	CASISFSAGNSEAFF
.	TRBJ2-1	.	TRBV27	TGTGCCAGCAGTTTATCTGGCGGAACCTACAATGAGCAGTTCTTC	CASSLSGGTYNEQFF
TRBD1	TRBJ1-5	.	TRBV10-3	TGTGCCGTGGGAAGGGACAGAGAAGGTCAGCCCCAGCATTTT	CAVGRDREGQPQHF
.	TRBJ1-1	.	TRBV3-1/TRBV3-2	TGTGCCAGCAGCCAACTTCAGGGGAACACTGAAGCTTTCTTT	CASSQLQGNTEAFF
.	TRBJ1-1	.	TRBV5-1	TGCGCCAGCAGCTCCGGACAGACCGGGAACACTGAAGCTTTCTTT	CASSSGQTGNTEAFF
TRBD2	TRBJ2-2	.	TRBV3-1/TRBV3-2	TGTGCCAGCAGCCAAGATTATAGCGGGGGACCCGGGGAGCTGTTTTTT	CASSQDYSGGPGELFF
.	TRBJ2-2	.	TRBV28	TGTGCCAGCAGTTTTCCCCTCGGGACATCGAACACCGGGGAGCTGTTTTTT	CASSFPLGTSNTGELFF
TRBD1	TRBJ1-1	many	TRBV5-6	TGTGCCAGCAGCGGGACAGGGCCGAACACTGAAGCTTTCTTT	CASSGTGPNTEAFF
TRBD2	TRBJ2-5	few	TRBV25-1	TGTGCCAGCAGTGGATTAGCGGGGGGGCAGAAGTACTTC	CASSGLAGGQKYF
TRBD1	TRBJ2-2	once	TRBV2	TGTGCCAGCAGAGCCAGGGGGCACAACACCGGGGAGCTGTTTTTT	CASRARGHNTGELFF
.	TRBJ1-4	few	TRBV10-3	TGTGCCATCAGGTCGGGGGAGGAGAATGAAAAACTGTTTTTT	CAIRSGEENEKLFF
.	TRBJ1-2	few	TRBV5-4	TGTGCCAGCAGCCGCGGACAGAAGCAGGATATCTATGGCTACACCTTC	CASSRGQKQDIYGYTF
.	TRBJ2-1	.	TRBV19	TGTGCCAGTAGGCTTAGCGGCCCTGGCTCCTACAATGAGCAGTTCTTC	CASRLSGPGSYNEQFF
.	TRBJ2-6	.	TRBV3-1/TRBV3-2	TGTGCCAGCAGCCAAGGTCCCCCGGGGGCTGGGGCCAACGTCCTGACTTTC	CASSQGPPGAGANVLTF
TRBD1	TRBJ1-1	few	TRBV29-1	TGCAGCGTAGACAGGGGGTTGGCTGAAGCTTTCTTT	CSVDRGLAEAFF
.	TRBJ1-1	.	TRBV5-1	TGCGCCAGCAGCTTGGCCGGAGGGCAAACTGAAGCTTTCTTT	CASSLAGGQTEAFF
TRBD1	TRBJ2-2	.	TRBV15	TGTGCCACCAGCAGAGGGACAGGGGGTACCGGGGAGCTGTTTTTT	CATSRGTGGTGELFF
.	TRBJ2-1	.	TRBV5-1	TGCGCCAGCAGCTTGGCGGGAGTCTACAATGAGCAGTTCTTC	CASSLAGVYNEQFF
.	TRBJ1-1	.	TRBV3-1/TRBV3-2	TGTGCCAGCAGCCACGATACAGGGTCCGGGGCTTTCTTT	CASSHDTGSGAFF
TRBD1	TRBJ1-1	.	TRBV3-1/TRBV3-2	TGTGCCAGCAGCCAAATAGACAGGGCCACTGAAGCTTTCTTT	CASSQIDRATEAFF
TRBD1	TRBJ1-5	.	TRBV28	TGTGCCAGCAGTGACACCGGGACAGGGGGCACTCAGCCCCAGCATTTT	CASSDTGTGGTQPQHF
TRBD2	TRBJ2-2	.	TRBV7-9	TGTGCCAGCAGCTCACGTAGCGGGGGGGGACCCGGGGAGCTGTTTTTT	CASSSRSGGGPGELFF
.	TRBJ2-7	.	TRBV28	TGTGCCAGCAGTGCAGGGTACGAGCAGTACTTC	CASSAGYEQYF
.	TRBJ2-2	.	TRBV11-1	TGTGCCAGCAGCCCAGGGTGGGGCCCCGGGGAGCTGTTTTTT	CASSPGWGPGELFF
.	TRBJ1-5	few	TRBV7-2	TGTGCCAGCAGCCCCGACAGAAATCAGCCCCAGCATTTT	CASSPDRNQPQHF
.	TRBJ1-1	.	TRBV28	TGTGCCAGCAGTTTATCGGCGGGAAACACTGAAGCTTTCTTT	CASSLSAGNTEAFF
.	TRBJ1-1	.	TRBV5-5	TGTGCCAGCAGCTTTAATCCCGCCAGCGACACTGAAGCTTTCTTT	CASSFNPASDTEAFF
.	TRBJ1-2	.	TRBV12-3/TRBV12-4	TGTGCCAGCAGTTTGACACTTAACTATGGCTACACCTTC	CASSLTLNYGYTF
.	TRBJ2-3	.	TRBV11-2	TGTGCCAGCAGCTCTGGTCCCGGTGGTGATACGCAGTATTTT	CASSSGPGGDTQYF
.	TRBJ2-7	.	TRBV3-1/TRBV3-2	TGTGCCAGCAGCCATACGGAGCGATCCTACGAGCAGTACTTC	CASSHTERSYEQYF
.	TRBJ1-4	.	TRBV28	TGTGCCAGCAGTTTGACCGGCCGGAGCGAAAAACTGTTTTTT	CASSLTGRSEKLFF
TRBD1	TRBJ2-4	.	TRBV9	TGTGCCAGCAGCGGACAGGGTAACATTCAGTACTTC	CASSGQGNIQYF
TRBD1	TRBJ1-5	.	TRBV18	TGTGCCAGCTCTCCCGGGACAGGGGGCGATCAGCCCCAGCATTTT	CASSPGTGGDQPQHF
.	TRBJ1-1	.	TRBV10-3	TGTGCCATCAGTGGAGTGAACACTGAAGCTTTCTTT	CAISGVNTEAFF
.	TRBJ1-2	.	TRBV7-2	TGTGCCAGCAGCTTAGGGCAGTGGAACTATGGCTACACCTTC	CASSLGQWNYGYTF
TRBD1	TRBJ1-4	.	TRBV5-1	TGCGCCAGCAGCCTGAATGCAGGGACAGGGACGGCCAGGGCTAATGAAAAACTGTTTTTT	CASSLNAGTGTARANEKLFF